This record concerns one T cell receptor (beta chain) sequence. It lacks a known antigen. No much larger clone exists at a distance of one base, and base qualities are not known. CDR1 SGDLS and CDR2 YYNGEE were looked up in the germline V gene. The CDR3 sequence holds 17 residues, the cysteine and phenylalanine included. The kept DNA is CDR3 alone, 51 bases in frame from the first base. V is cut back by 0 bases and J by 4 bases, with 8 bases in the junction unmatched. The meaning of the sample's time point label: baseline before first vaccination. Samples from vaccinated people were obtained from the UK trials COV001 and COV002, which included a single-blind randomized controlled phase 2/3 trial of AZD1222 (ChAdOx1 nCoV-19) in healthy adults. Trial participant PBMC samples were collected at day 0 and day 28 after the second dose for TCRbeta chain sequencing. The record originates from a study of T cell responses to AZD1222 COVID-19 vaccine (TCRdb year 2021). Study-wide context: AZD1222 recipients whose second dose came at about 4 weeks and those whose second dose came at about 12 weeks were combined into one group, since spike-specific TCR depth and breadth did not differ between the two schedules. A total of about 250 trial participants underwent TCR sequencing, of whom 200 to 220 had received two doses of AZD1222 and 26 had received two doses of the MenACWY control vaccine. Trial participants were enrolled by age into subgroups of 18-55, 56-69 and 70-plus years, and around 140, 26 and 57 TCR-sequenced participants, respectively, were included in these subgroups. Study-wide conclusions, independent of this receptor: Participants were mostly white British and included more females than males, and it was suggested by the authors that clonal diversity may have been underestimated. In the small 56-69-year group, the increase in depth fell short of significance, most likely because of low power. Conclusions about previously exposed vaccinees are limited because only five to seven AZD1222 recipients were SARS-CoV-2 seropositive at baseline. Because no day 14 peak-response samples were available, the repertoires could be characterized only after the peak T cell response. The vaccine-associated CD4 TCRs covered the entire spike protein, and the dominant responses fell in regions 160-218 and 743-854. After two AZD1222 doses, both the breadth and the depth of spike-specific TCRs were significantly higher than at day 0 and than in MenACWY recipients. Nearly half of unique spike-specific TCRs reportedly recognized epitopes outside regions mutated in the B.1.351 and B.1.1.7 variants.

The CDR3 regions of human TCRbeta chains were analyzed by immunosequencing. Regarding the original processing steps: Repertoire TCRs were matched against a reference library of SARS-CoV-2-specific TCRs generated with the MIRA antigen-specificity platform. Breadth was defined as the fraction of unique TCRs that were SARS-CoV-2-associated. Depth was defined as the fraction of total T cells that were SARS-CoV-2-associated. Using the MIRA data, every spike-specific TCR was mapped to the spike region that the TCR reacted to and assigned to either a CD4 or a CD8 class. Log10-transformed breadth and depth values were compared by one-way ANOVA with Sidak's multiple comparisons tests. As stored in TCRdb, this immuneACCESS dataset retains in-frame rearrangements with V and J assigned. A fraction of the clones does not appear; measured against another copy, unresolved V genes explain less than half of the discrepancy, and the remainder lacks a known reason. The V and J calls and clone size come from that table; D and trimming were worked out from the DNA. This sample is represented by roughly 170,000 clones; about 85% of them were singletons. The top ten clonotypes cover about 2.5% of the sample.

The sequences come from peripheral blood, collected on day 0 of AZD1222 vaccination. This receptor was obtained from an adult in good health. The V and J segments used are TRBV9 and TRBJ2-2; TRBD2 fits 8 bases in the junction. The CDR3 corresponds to CASSVGAAGDFTGELFF. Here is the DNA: TGTGCCAGCAGCGTAGGAGCAGCGGGAGATTTCACCGGGGAGCTGTTTTTT.